The clone carrying this T cell receptor beta chain was recorded at least ten times. The CDR3 has 15 amino acids. Trimming took off 7 bases at V and 2 bases at J, with 17 bases between the two ends. The record originates from a study of blood T cells in healthy people across ages. Then a second PCR, running roughly 7 to 11 cycles, was carried out with a sample-barcoded 5' primer and a J-beta primer mix. TCRdb fed the 5' RACE reads into MiXCR, producing one record per CDR3 protein. The table lists 600,000 to 900,000 distinct CDR3 sequences, under 30% of them singletons. A further study also used this sample, focusing on T cells of mothers and their children. This second report adds: Each mother yielded more than 8 million TCR beta CDR3 reads. Each child yielded a few million reads.

This chain connects TRBV12-3 or TRBV12-4 to TRBJ1-2; a weak D match, TRBD1 (5 bases). The sequence came from a boy aged 5 to 17 in good health. The sample consisted of blood. Written as DNA, the CDR3 is TGTGCCAGCACCCCGGATCCGGGGCTGAACTATGGCTACACCTTC. It codes for CASTPDPGLNYGYTF.